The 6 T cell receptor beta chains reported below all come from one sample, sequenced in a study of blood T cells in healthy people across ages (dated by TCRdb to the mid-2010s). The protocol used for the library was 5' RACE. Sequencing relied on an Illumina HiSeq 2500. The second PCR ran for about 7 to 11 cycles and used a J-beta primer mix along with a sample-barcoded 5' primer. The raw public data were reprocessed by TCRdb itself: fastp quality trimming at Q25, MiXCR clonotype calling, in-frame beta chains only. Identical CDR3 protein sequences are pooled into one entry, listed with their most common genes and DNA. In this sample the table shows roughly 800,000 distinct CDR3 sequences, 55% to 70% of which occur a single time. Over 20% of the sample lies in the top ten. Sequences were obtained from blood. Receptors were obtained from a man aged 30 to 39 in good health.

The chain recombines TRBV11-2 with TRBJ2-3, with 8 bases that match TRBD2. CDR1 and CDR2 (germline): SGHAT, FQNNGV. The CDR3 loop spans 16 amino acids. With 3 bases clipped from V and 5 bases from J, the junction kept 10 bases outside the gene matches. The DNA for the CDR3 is TGTGCCAGCAGCTTCCTACCAGCGGGAGTCGGAGATACGCAGTATTTT. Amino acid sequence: CASSFLPAGVGDTQYF. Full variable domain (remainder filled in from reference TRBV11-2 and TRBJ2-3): EAGVAQSPRYKIIEKRQSVAFWCNPISGHATLYWYQQILGQGPKLLIQFQNNGVVDDSQLPKDRFSAERLKGVDSTLKIQPAKLEDSAVYLCASSFLPAGVGDTQYFGPGTRLTVL.

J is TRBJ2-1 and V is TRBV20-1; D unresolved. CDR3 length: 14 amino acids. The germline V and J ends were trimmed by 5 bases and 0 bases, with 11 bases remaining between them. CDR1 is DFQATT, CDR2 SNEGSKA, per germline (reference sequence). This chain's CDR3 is CSARPSHSYNEQFF. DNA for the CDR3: TGCAGTGCTCGGCCCAGCCACTCCTACAATGAGCAGTTCTTC.

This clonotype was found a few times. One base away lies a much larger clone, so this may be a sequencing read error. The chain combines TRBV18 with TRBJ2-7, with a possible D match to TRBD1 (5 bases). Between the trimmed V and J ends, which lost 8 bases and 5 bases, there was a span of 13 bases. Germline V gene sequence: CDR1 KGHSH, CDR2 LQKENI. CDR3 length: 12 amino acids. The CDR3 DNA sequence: TGTGCCAGCGCTACACAAGGGGACGAGCAGTACTTC. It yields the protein CASATQGDEQYF.

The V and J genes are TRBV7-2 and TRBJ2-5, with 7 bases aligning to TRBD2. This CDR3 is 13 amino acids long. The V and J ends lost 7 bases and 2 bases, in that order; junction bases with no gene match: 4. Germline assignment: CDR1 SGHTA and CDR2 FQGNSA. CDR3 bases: TGTGCCAGCAACCACGGGGGGCAAGAGACCCAGTACTTC. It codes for CASNHGGQETQYF.

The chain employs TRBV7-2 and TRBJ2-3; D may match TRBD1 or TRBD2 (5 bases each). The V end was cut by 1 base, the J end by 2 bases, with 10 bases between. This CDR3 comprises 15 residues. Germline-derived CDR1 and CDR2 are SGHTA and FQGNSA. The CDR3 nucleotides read TGTGCCAGCAGCTTAGGGGGGAAGACCACAGATACGCAGTATTTT. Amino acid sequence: CASSLGGKTTDTQYF.

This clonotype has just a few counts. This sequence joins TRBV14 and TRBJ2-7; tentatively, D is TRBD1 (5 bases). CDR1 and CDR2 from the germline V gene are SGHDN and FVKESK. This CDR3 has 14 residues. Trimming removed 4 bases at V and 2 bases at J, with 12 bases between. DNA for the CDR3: TGTGCCAGCAGCCCTCTTCACAGGCCCTACGAGCAGTACTTC. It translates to CASSPLHRPYEQYF.